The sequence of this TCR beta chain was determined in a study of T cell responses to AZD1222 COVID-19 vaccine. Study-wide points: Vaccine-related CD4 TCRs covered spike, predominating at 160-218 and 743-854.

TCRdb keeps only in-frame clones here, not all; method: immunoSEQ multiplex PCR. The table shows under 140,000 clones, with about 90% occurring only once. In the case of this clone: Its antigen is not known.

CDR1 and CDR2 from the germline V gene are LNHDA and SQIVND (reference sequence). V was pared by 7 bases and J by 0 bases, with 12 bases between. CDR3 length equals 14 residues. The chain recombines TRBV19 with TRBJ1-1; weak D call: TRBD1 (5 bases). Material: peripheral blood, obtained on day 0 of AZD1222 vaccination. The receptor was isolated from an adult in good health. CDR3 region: CASTDGGMNTEAFF. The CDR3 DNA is TGTGCCAGTACCGATGGGGGTATGAACACTGAAGCTTTCTTT.